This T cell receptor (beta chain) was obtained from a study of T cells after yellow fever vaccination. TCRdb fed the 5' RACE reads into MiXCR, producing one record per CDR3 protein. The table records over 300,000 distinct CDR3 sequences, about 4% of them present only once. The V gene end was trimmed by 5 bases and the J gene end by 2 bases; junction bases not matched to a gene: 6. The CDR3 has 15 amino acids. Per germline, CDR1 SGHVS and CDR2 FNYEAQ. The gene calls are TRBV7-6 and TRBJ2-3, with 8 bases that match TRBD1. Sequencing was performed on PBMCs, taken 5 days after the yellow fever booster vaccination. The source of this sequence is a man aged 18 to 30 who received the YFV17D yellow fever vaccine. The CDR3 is CASSVLDRVTDTQYF. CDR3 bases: TGTGCCAGCAGCGTATTGGACAGGGTCACAGATACGCAGTATTTT.